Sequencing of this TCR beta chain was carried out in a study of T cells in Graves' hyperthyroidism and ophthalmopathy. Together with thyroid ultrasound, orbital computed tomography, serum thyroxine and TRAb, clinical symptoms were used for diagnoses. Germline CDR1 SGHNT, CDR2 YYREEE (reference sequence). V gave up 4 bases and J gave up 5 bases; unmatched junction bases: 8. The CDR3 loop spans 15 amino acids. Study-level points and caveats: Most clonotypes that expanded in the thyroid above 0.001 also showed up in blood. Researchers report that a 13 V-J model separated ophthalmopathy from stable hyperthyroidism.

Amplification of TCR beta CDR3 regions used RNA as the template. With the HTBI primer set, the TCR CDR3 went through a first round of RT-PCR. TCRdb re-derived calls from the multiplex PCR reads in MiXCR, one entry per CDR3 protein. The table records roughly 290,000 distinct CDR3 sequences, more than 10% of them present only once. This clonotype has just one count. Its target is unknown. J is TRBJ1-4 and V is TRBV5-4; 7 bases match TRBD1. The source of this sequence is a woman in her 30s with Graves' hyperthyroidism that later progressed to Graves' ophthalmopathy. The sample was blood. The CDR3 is CASSLTGQRNEKLFF. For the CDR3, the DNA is TGTGCCAGCAGCCTTACGGGACAGCGGAATGAAAAACTGTTTTTT.